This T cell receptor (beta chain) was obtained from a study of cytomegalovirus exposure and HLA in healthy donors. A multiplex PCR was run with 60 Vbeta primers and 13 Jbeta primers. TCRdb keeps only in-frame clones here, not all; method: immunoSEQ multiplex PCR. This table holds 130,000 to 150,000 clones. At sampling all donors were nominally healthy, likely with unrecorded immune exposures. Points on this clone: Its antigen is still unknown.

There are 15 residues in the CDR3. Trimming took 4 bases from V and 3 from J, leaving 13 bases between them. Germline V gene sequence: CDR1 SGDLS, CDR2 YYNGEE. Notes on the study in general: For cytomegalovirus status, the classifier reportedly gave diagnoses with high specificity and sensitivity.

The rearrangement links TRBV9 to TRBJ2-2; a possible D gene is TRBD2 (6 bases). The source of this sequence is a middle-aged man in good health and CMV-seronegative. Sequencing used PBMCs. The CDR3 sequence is CASSITGTDTGELFF. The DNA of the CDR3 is TGTGCCAGCAGCATCACCGGGACTGACACCGGGGAGCTGTTTTTT.